The source of this TCR beta chain is a study of shared clonotypes between healthy human individuals. About the research overall: In total, the donors were two women and a few men aged 18 to 49.

Those who donated were healthy HIV-negative adults, with no recent acute infections or vaccinations reported. Sequenced by immunoSEQ multiplex PCR; TCRdb stores in-frame clones only, minus some. Among hundreds of thousands of clones, roughly 97% were seen once, and the ten largest hold around 0.058%. Per the germline V gene, CDR1 is SGHAT and CDR2 is FQNNGV. V dropped 4 bases and J dropped 4; count of bases not matched to a gene: 9. The CDR3 runs 18 residues. As regards this clone: Its antigen is not identified.

Study results and caveats: Rarefaction revealed incomplete sorted-subset sequencing despite large depth.

The TCR originated in a woman aged 25 to 39 in good health. Sequencing was done on a sample of naive CD4+ T cells sorted from blood. Subset reported: CD45RA+ positively selected. J is TRBJ2-6 and V is TRBV11-2, with 11 nucleotides matching TRBD1. The CDR3 DNA reads TGTGCCAGCAGCTCCGGACAGGGGGCGCCGCGGGGGGCCAACGTCCTGACTTTC. It yields the protein CASSSGQGAPRGANVLTF.